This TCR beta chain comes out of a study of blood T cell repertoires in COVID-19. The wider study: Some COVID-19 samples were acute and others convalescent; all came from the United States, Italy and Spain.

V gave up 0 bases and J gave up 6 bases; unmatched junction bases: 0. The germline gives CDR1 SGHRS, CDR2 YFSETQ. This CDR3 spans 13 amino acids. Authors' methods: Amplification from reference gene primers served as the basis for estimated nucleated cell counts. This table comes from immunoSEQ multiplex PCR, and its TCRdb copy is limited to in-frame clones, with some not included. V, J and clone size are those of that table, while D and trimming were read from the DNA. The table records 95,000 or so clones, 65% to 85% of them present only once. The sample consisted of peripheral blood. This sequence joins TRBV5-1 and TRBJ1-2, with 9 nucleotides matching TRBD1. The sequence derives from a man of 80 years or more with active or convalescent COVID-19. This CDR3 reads CASSLGQGDGYTF. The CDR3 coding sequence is TGCGCCAGCAGCTTGGGACAGGGGGATGGCTACACCTTC.